Below, 25 T cell receptor beta chains from the same sample are listed, as sequenced in a study of T cell changes during pregnancy in multiple sclerosis. The method was immunoSEQ multiplex PCR; TCRdb's version includes in-frame clones alone and lacks a portion of them. The sample carries approximately 88,000 clones, around 93% recorded once. The sequencing used peripheral blood, collected in the third trimester of pregnancy. All receptors derive from a female donor with multiple sclerosis, enrolled in a pregnancy study.

This rearrangement joins TRBV7-9 to TRBJ2-1; D uncertain. The CDR3 loop spans 14 amino acids. The V and J ends lost 5 bases and 5 bases respectively, with 13 bases between them. Germline assignment: CDR1 SEHNR and CDR2 FQNEAQ (reference sequence). The CDR3 here is CASSLGSAHNEQFF. Here the CDR3 DNA reads TGTGCCAGCAGCCTCGGGTCGGCCCACAATGAGCAGTTCTTC.

This clone was picked up one time. The chain carries TRBV19 and TRBJ2-7; the D is unclear. The CDR3 sequence is 15 residues long. Germline V gives CDR1 LNHDA, CDR2 SQIVND (reference sequence). V lost 0 bases to trimming and J lost 3 bases, with 12 bases between them. CDR3 in amino acids: CASSIDLAGYYEQYF. CDR3 nucleotide sequence: TGTGCCAGTAGTATAGATCTCGCAGGCTACTACGAGCAGTACTTC.

The chain employs TRBV28 and TRBJ1-2; tentatively, D is TRBD1 (5 bases). The CDR3 loop spans 12 amino acids. Deletions cut 6 bases from V and 8 bases from J, with 13 bases between. Germline CDR1 reads MDHEN; CDR2 reads SYDVKM. The CDR3 DNA is TGTGCCAGCAGCCAAGGGGTCTCCGGCTACACCTTC. As protein: CASSQGVSGYTF.

The chain is built from TRBV5-1 and TRBJ2-3, with 8 bases identical to TRBD2. The CDR3 consists of 16 residues. From germline, CDR1 is SGHRS and CDR2 YFSETQ. V shed 4 bases and J 2 bases; nucleotides not matched to a gene: 9. The CDR3 DNA reads TGCGCCAGCAGCCCTCGGACTAGCTTGGCCACAGATACGCAGTATTTT. Its protein is CASSPRTSLATDTQYF.

V is TRBV5-1 and J is TRBJ2-1, with 9 bases aligning to TRBD1. CDR1 and CDR2 from the germline V gene are SGHRS and YFSETQ. The CDR3 has 15 amino acids. V lost 5 bases to trimming and J lost 2 bases; unmatched junction nucleotides: 5. Here the CDR3 reads CASSRDRVTYNEQFF. The CDR3 DNA sequence: TGCGCCAGCAGTCGGGACAGGGTCACCTACAATGAGCAGTTCTTC.

The chain employs TRBV5-6 and TRBJ2-7, with D unclear. Germline-derived CDR1 and CDR2 are SGHDT and YYEEEE. Trimming left V 0 bases short and J 2 bases short, with 15 bases between. The CDR3 totals 16 residues. CDR3 region: CASSLAGAGLPYEQYF. The CDR3 region has the DNA TGTGCCAGCAGCTTGGCCGGCGCAGGATTACCCTACGAGCAGTACTTC.

This chain connects TRBV6-5 to TRBJ2-1; D unresolved. Trimming shortened V by 7 bases and J by 0 bases, and 13 bases separated the two germline ends. The CDR3 consists of 15 residues. Per the germline V gene, CDR1 is MNHEY and CDR2 is SVGAGI. CDR3 loop: CASTPVFSSYNEQFF. The CDR3 coding sequence is TGTGCCAGCACTCCGGTTTTTAGCTCCTACAATGAGCAGTTCTTC.

The V call is TRBV2, the J call TRBJ2-7; 15 bases fit TRBD2. Germline CDR1 and CDR2: SNHLY and FYNNEI. V gave up 8 bases and J gave up 4 bases; unmatched junction bases: 3. This CDR3 has 14 amino acids. This chain's CDR3 is CASAGLAGGYEQYF. The CDR3 nucleotides are TGTGCCAGCGCCGGACTAGCGGGAGGGTACGAGCAGTACTTC.

The rearrangement joins TRBV29-1 to TRBJ2-7; 7 nucleotides line up with TRBD1. Germline loops: CDR1 SQVTM, CDR2 ANQGSEA. Trimming removed 7 bases from V and 6 bases from J; junction bases left unmatched: 12. The CDR3 has 13 amino acids. The CDR3 is CSGQQGSTGEQYF. CDR3 coding DNA: TGCAGCGGGCAACAGGGGTCGACCGGCGAGCAGTACTTC.

The chain joins TRBV29-1 to TRBJ2-5; D uncertain. Germline loops: CDR1 SQVTM, CDR2 ANQGSEA. V was pared by 6 bases and J by 1 base, with 12 bases between. CDR3 length: 13 residues. DNA for the CDR3: TGCAGCGTACCTAGAATCGCCCAAGAGACCCAGTACTTC. Its translation is CSVPRIAQETQYF.

The table lists this clone with a count of one. The V call is TRBV7-9, the J call TRBJ2-2, with no clear D. Trimming left V 5 bases short and J 2 bases short, with 15 bases between. The CDR3 totals 16 residues. From germline, CDR1 is SEHNR and CDR2 FQNEAQ (reference sequence). CDR3 loop: CASSTIEPSNTGELFF. CDR3 nucleotides: TGTGCCAGCAGCACCATCGAGCCTTCAAACACCGGGGAGCTGTTTTTT.

V and J are TRBV11-1 and TRBJ2-5, with 10 positions matching TRBD1. The germline gives CDR1 SGHAT, CDR2 FQDESV (reference sequence). There are 14 residues in the CDR3. V was clipped by 4 bases and J by 3 bases; unmatched bases: 2. Written as DNA, the CDR3 is TGTGCCAGCAGCTCCGGGACAGGGGAAGAGACCCAGTACTTC. It yields the protein CASSSGTGEETQYF.

CDR3 in DNA: TGTGCCTGGAGAGAACAGGGAGCTGGAAACACCATATATTTT. Protein product: CAWREQGAGNTIYF. V usage is TRBV30 and J usage is TRBJ1-3; tentatively, D is TRBD1 (6 bases). This CDR3 is built from 14 residues. V dropped 3 bases and J dropped 2 bases, with 11 bases sitting between them. Looked up from germline, CDR1 is GTSNPN and CDR2 is SVGIG (reference sequence).

The V call is TRBV6-6, the J call TRBJ1-5; D is uncertain. Trimming stripped 4 bases from V and 4 bases from J, with 8 bases between. CDR3 length equals 13 residues. Germline assignment: CDR1 MNHNY and CDR2 SVGAGI (reference sequence). The CDR3 region has the DNA TGTGCCAGCAGTTCGACTTGGAATCAGCCCCAGCATTTT. It specifies CASSSTWNQPQHF.

The chain uses TRBV19 and TRBJ2-3; unclear D gene. With 8 bases removed from V and 2 bases from J, the gap between germline ends came to 8 bases. From germline, CDR1 is LNHDA and CDR2 SQIVND (reference sequence). CDR3 length: 12 amino acids. DNA for the CDR3: TGTGCCAGTGGAGACCCCACAGATACGCAGTATTTT. Its protein is CASGDPTDTQYF.

The V call is TRBV11-2, the J call TRBJ2-7, with D perhaps matching TRBD2 (5 bases). Germline V lookup: CDR1 SGHAT, CDR2 FQNNGV. CDR3 length: 14 residues. The V gene lost 3 bases and the J gene lost 4 bases, with 13 bases spanning the gap. The CDR3 sequence is CASSFRERSYEQYF. The DNA of the CDR3 is TGTGCCAGCAGCTTCCGGGAAAGATCTTACGAGCAGTACTTC.

Notes on this clone: Distinct nucleotide sequences in the sample also encode this CDR3. The rearrangement joins TRBV28 to TRBJ2-7; D call uncertain. With 3 bases removed from V and 0 bases from J, the gap between germline ends came to 3 bases. Germline assignment: CDR1 MDHEN and CDR2 SYDVKM. This CDR3 spans 12 amino acids. CDR3 loop: CASSFSSYEQYF. Written as DNA, the CDR3 is TGTGCCAGCAGTTTCAGCTCCTACGAGCAGTACTTC.

This clone was seen a single time. The chain's CDR3 is CASSVSGGAIAGANVLTF. The CDR3 DNA reads TGTGCCAGCAGCGTATCCGGGGGTGCGATCGCTGGGGCCAACGTCCTGACTTTC. The V gene is TRBV9, the J gene TRBJ2-6, with D maybe TRBD2 (6 bases). The CDR3 sequence is 18 residues long. The V end lost 1 base, the J end lost 2 bases, and 16 bases lay between the germline ends. Germline V CDR1 and CDR2: SGDLS, YYNGEE.

CDR3 in DNA: TGTGCCAGCAGTGAGGCTAGCGGGAGGAGTAAAACCTACGAGCAGTACTTC. This gives the protein CASSEASGRSKTYEQYF. This sequence joins TRBV25-1 and TRBJ2-7, with TRBD2 identical over 11 bases. CDR3 length equals 17 residues. Germline V gives CDR1 MGHDK, CDR2 SYGVNS. With V trimmed by 3 bases and J by 2 bases, 9 bases remained unmatched.

This clone came up once. The chain links TRBV9 to TRBJ1-2; possible D gene TRBD1, 5 bases. This CDR3 has 13 residues. Trimming took off 0 bases at V and 6 bases at J, with 9 bases between the two ends. The germline gives CDR1 SGDLS, CDR2 YYNGEE. This chain's CDR3 is CASSVEGWDGYTF. CDR3 nucleotide sequence: TGTGCCAGCAGCGTAGAGGGGTGGGATGGCTACACCTTC.

This chain uses TRBV19 with TRBJ1-5; weak D call: TRBD1 (6 bases). Trimming cost V 4 bases and J 2 bases, with 12 bases left between them. The CDR3 consists of 15 residues. The germline V gene encodes CDR1 LNHDA and CDR2 SQIVND (reference sequence). CDR3 loop: CASSSGGAGNQPQHF. CDR3 coding DNA: TGTGCCAGTAGTAGCGGGGGCGCGGGCAATCAGCCCCAGCATTTT.

This chain uses TRBV4-1 with TRBJ2-2; 8 positions agree with TRBD2. Germline CDR1 MGHRA, CDR2 YSYEKL. This CDR3 has 17 residues. The J segment lost 4 bases and the V segment lost 4 bases, leaving 11 bases of the junction unmatched. CDR3: CASSPMGGSGTTGELFF. As DNA, the CDR3 is TGCGCCAGCAGCCCAATGGGGGGTAGCGGGACCACCGGGGAGCTGTTTTTT.

The J gene is TRBJ2-4, the V gene TRBV2; a possible D gene is TRBD1 (6 bases). Germline V gene lookup returns CDR1 SNHLY and CDR2 FYNNEI. The CDR3 covers 15 residues. V was trimmed by 6 bases and J by 8 bases, leaving 20 bases between them. Written as DNA, the CDR3 is TGTGCCAGCAGCGCGGACAGAGTGGGTGAGTACATTCAGTACTTC. It codes for CASSADRVGEYIQYF.

The genes are TRBV5-6 and TRBJ2-3; no firm D call. V was pared by 4 bases and J by 2 bases, with 2 bases between. Germline V gene data show CDR1 as SGHDT and CDR2 as YYEEEE. CDR3 length: 11 residues. CDR3 region: CASSLTDTQYF. Written as DNA, the CDR3 is TGTGCCAGCAGCCTCACAGATACGCAGTATTTT.

V usage is TRBV9 and J usage is TRBJ1-4; D is possibly TRBD1 (6 bases). Germline CDR1 SGDLS, CDR2 YYNGEE. V was pared by 3 bases and J by 3 bases, with 15 bases between. The CDR3 spans 16 residues. CDR3 loop: CASSADDRQPNEKLFF. CDR3 nucleotide sequence: TGTGCCAGCAGCGCCGATGACAGGCAACCTAATGAAAAACTGTTTTTT.